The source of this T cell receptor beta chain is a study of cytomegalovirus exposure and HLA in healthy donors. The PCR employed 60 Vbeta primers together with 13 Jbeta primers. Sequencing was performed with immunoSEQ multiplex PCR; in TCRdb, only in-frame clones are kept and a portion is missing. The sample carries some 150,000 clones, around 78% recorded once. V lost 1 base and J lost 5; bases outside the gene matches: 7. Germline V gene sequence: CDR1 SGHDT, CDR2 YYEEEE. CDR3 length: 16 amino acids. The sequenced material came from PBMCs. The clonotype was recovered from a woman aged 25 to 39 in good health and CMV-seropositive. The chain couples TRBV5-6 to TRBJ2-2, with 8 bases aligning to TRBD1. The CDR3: CASSLYNRGDTGELFF. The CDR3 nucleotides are TGTGCCAGCAGCTTGTATAACAGGGGGGATACCGGGGAGCTGTTTTTT.